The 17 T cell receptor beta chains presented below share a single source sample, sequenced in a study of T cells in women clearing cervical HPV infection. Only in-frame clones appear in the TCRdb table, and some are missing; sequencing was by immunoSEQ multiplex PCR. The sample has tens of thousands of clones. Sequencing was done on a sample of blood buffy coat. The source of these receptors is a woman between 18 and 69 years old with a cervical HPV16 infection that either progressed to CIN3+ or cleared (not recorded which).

The CDR3 reads CASSFRQGDQPQYF. CDR3 bases read: TGTGCCAGCAGTTTTCGACAGGGCGATCAGCCG. The chain uses TRBV2 and TRBJ2-3; 7 nucleotides align to TRBD1. The read halts 3 residues ahead of the CDR3 end, with the missing end drawn from the germline J gene. CDR1 and CDR2 (germline): SNHLY, FYNNEI. This CDR3 comprises 14 residues.

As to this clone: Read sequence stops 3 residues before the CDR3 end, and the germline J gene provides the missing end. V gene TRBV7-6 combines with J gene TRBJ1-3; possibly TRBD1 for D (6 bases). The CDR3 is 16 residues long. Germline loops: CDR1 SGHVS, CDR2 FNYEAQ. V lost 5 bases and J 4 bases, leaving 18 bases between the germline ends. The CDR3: CASSTRVQGRGNTIYF. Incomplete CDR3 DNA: TGTGCCAGCAGCACCCGCGTCCAGGGGCGGGGAAACACC.

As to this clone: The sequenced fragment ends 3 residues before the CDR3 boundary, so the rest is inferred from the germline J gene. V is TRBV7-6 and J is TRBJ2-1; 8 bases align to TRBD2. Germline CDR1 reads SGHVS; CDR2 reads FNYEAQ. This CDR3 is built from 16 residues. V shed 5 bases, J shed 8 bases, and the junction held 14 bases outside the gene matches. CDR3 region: CASSRDGLASVDEQFF. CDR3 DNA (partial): TGTGCCAGCAGCCGTGACGGACTAGCATCAGTTGATGAG.

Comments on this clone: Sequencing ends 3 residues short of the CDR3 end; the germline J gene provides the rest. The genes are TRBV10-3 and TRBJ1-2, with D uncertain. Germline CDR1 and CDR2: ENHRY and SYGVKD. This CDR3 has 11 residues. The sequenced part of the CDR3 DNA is TGTGCCATCAGTGCAAGGGCGGGC. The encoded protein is CAISARAG. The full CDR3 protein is CAISARAGYTF.

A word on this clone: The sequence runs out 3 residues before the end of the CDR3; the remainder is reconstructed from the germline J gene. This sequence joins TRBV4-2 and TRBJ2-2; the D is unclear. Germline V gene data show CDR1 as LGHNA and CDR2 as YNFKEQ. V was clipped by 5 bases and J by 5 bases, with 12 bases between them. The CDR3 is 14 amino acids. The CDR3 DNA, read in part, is TGTGCCAGCAGCAACAGTTGGCCTACCGGGGAG. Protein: CASSNSWPTGE. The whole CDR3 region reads CASSNSWPTGELFF.

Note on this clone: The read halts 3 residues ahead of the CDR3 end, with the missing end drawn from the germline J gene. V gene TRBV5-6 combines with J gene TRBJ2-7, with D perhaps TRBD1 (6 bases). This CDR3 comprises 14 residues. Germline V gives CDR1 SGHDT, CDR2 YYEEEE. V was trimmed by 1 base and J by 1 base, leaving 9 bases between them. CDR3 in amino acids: CASSLQGGSYEQYF. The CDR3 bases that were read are TGTGCCAGCAGCTTGCAAGGGGGTTCCTACGAG.

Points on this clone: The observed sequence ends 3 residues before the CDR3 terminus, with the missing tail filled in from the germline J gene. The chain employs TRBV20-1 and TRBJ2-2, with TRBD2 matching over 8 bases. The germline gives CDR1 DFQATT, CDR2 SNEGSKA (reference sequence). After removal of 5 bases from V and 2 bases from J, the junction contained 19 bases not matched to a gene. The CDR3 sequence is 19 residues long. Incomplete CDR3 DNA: TGCAGTGCTCGAACCTCGGGAGGGGCGAGCTATACCAACACCGGGGAG. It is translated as CSARTSGGASYTNTGE. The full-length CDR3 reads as CSARTSGGASYTNTGELFF.

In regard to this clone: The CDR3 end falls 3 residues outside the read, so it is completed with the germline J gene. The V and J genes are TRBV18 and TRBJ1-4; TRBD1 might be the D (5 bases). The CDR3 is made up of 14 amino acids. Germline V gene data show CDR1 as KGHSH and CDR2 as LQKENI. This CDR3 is CASSLKDSYSPLFF. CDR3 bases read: TGTGCCAGCTCACTAAAAGACAGCTATTCACCA.

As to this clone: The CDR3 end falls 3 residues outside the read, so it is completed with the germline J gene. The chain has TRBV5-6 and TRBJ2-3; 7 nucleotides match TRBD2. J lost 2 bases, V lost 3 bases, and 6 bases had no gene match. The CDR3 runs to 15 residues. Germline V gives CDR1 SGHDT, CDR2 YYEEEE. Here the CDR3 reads CASSSRGVYTDTQYF. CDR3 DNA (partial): TGTGCCAGCAGCTCTCGGGGGGTCTACACAGATACG.

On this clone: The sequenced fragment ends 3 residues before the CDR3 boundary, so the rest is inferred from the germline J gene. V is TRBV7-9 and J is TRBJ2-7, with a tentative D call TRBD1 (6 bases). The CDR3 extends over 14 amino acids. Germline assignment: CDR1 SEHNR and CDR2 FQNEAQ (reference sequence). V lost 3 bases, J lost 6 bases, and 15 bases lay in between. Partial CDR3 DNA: TGTGCCAGCAGCTTGGGCAGGGGAGAGGTCGAG. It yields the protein CASSLGRGEVE. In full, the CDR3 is CASSLGRGEVEQYF.

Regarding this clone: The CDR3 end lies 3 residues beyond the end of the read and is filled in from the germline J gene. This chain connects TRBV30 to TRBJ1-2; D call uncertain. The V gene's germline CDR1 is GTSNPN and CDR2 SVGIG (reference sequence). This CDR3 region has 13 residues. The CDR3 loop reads CAWSTAGKRGYTF. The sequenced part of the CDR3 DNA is TGTGCCTGGAGTACCGCGGGGAAGAGAGGC.

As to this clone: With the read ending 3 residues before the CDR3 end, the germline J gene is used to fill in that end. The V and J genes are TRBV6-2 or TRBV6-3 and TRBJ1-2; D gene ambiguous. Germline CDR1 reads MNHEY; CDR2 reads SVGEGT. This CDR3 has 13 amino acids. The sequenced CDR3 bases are TGTGCCAGCAGGCGGACTAGCGGTAGAGAC. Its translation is CASRRTSGRD. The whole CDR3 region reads CASRRTSGRDYTF.

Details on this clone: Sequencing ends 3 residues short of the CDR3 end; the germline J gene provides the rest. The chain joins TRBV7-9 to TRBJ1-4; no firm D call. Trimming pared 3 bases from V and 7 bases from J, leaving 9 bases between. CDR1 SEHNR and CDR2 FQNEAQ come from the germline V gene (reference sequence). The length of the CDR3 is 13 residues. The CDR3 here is CASSLGFAEKLFF. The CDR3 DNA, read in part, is TGTGCCAGCAGCTTGGGCTTCGCTGAAAAA. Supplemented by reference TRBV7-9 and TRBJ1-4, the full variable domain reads DTGVSQNPRHKITKRGQNVTFRCDPISEHNRLYWYRQTLGQGPEFLTYFQNEAQLEKSRLLSDRFSAERPKGSFSTLEIQRTEQGDSAMYLCASSLGFAEKLFFGSGTQLSVL.

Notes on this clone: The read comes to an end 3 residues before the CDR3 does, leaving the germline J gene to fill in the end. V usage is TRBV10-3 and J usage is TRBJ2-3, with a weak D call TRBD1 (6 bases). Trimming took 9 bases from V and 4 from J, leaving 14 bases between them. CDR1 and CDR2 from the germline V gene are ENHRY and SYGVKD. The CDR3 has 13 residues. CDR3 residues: CAIKDSGADTQYF. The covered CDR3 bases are TGTGCCATTAAAGATTCAGGGGCAGATACG.

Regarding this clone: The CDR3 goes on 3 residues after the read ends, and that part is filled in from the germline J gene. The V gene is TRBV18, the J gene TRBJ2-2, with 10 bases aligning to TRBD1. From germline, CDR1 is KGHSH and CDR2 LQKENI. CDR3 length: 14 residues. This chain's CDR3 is CASSPGTGDSPLFF. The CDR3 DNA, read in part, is TGTGCCAGCTCACCAGGGACAGGGGACTCACCG.

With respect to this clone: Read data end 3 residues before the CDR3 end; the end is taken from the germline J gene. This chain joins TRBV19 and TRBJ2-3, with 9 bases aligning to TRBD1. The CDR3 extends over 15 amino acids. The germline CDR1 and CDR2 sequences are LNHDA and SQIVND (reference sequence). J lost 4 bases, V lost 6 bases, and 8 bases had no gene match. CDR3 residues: CASSSGTGFADTQYF. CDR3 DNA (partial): TGTGCCAGTAGCTCCGGGACAGGGTTCGCAGATACG.

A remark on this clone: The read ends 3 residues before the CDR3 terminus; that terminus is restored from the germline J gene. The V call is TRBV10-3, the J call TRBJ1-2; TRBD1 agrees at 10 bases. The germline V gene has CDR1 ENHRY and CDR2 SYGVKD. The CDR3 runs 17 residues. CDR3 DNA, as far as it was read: TGTGCCATCAGTGAGTCGGTCCCGGGACAGGGGCCTAGGGGC. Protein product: CAISESVPGQGPRG. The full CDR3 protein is CAISESVPGQGPRGYTF.